These 5 T cell receptor beta chains originate from one sample sequenced in a study of T cell responses to AZD1222 COVID-19 vaccine. Clones were sequenced by immunoSEQ multiplex PCR, and TCRdb holds only the in-frame ones, with some missing. The sample yields 130,000 or so clones, 85% to 90% seen once. Sequenced material: peripheral blood, taken on day 0 of AZD1222 vaccination. Receptors were obtained from an adult in good health.

This clone was observed a handful of times. The chain combines TRBV7-8 with TRBJ1-2; D is ambiguous. Germline lookup yields CDR1 SGHVS and CDR2 FQNEAQ. This CDR3 region has 15 residues. Trimming shortened V by 5 bases and J by 0 bases, and 13 bases separated the two germline ends. Here the CDR3 DNA reads TGTGCCAGCAGCCTCCTCCGGGATACTAACTATGGCTACACCTTC. This translates into CASSLLRDTNYGYTF.

The chain uses TRBV10-3 and TRBJ2-7; D is undetermined. V lost 0 bases and J lost 4, with 7 bases in between. CDR1 ENHRY and CDR2 SYGVKD come from the germline V gene. The CDR3 is made up of 13 amino acids. CDR3 nucleotide sequence: TGTGCCATCAGTGAGTCTGGGCAATACGAGCAGTACTTC. Translating gives CAISESGQYEQYF.

The chain employs TRBV29-1 and TRBJ2-2; 15 bases agree with TRBD2. V shed 5 bases, J shed 0 bases, and the junction held 4 bases outside the gene matches. CDR1 is SQVTM and CDR2 is ANQGSEA in the germline V gene. The CDR3 loop spans 17 amino acids. Here the CDR3 DNA reads TGCAGCGTTCGGGGACTAGCGGGAGGAACGAACACCGGGGAGCTGTTTTTT. As protein: CSVRGLAGGTNTGELFF.

V is TRBV3-1 (or the pseudogene TRBV3-2) and J is TRBJ1-2; D is possibly TRBD1 (6 bases). Trimming removed 0 bases from V and 7 bases from J, with 21 bases in between. The CDR3 runs 17 residues. Germline CDR1 LGHDT, CDR2 YNNKEL (reference sequence). In DNA form, the CDR3 reads TGTGCCAGCAGCCAAGATGTGGGGGCAGGGTGGGTGACTGGCTACACCTTC. It codes for CASSQDVGAGWVTGYTF.

The genes are TRBV6-4 and TRBJ2-7, with D perhaps TRBD1 or TRBD2 (5 bases each). Trimming removed 5 bases from V and 0 bases from J, with 11 bases in between. This CDR3 is 14 amino acids long. CDR1 is MRHNA, CDR2 SNTAGT, per germline. This chain's CDR3 is CASSPGTDSYEQYF. For the CDR3, the DNA is TGTGCCAGCAGTCCCGGGACGGACTCCTACGAGCAGTACTTC.